One and the same sample provided the 5 T cell receptor beta chains below, sequenced in a study of T cell repertoires in cytomegalovirus infection. A single record per CDR3 protein comes from TCRdb applying MiXCR to the reads. The sample lists roughly 150,000 distinct CDR3 sequences, about 32% occurring once. What these receptors recognize is not known. Sequences were derived from CD8+ T cells from cultured PBMCs, sampled from culture after CMV antigen stimulation. All receptors derive from a human donor in good health (CMV status not recorded). Some clones in this sample may be carry-over from other donors' samples.

This clonotype was counted a single time. The chain uses TRBV4-1 and TRBJ2-7; D may be TRBD2 (5 bases). In germline, CDR1 is MGHRA, CDR2 YSYEKL. Trimming removed 0 bases at V and 7 bases at J, with 13 bases between. The CDR3 has 14 amino acids. The CDR3 region is CASSQEEGGIEQYF. In nucleotides, the CDR3 is TGCGCCAGCAGCCAAGAAGAGGGTGGGATTGAGCAGTACTTC.

V is TRBV7-7 and J is TRBJ2-2; possibly TRBD1 for D (6 bases). The V gene's germline CDR1 is SSHAT and CDR2 FNYEAQ (reference sequence). CDR3 length: 17 residues. Trimming took 2 bases from V and 3 from J, leaving 16 bases between them. Here the CDR3 DNA reads TGTGCCAGCAGCTTAAGTGTGGGGGCGACGGACACCGGGGAGCTGTTTTTT. The encoded protein is CASSLSVGATDTGELFF.

The chain uses TRBV28 and TRBJ2-3; TRBD1 aligns across 12 bases. CDR1 is MDHEN, CDR2 SYDVKM, per germline. This CDR3 region has 14 residues. With 8 bases clipped from V and 6 bases from J, the junction kept 6 bases outside the gene matches. CDR3 sequence (DNA): TGTGCCAGCGCCCGGGACAGGGGGCCTGATACGCAGTATTTT. Amino acids: CASARDRGPDTQYF.

This clonotype was seen more than once but under ten times. The chain is built from TRBV28 and TRBJ1-2; the D is unclear. Germline CDR1 is MDHEN and CDR2 is SYDVKM. CDR3 length equals 14 residues. V was trimmed by 1 base and J by 4 bases, leaving 10 bases between them. CDR3 DNA sequence: TGTGCCAGCAGTTTATTCGGGGAGGGCTATGGCTACACCTTC. Its translation is CASSLFGEGYGYTF.

The chain links TRBV20-1 to TRBJ2-2; D unclear. V dropped 3 bases and J dropped 6 bases, with 5 bases sitting between them. The CDR3 is 11 residues long. Germline assignment: CDR1 DFQATT and CDR2 SNEGSKA (reference sequence). In DNA, the CDR3 is TGCAGTGCTAGTATCGCCGGGGAGCTGTTTTTT. Translation: CSASIAGELFF.